Included here is one T cell receptor beta chain sequence, with context. This clonotype has ten or more counts. No cognate antigen has been identified for it. No much larger clonotype is one base removed from it; base qualities were not supplied. Amplification of TCR beta CDR3 regions was carried out from RNA transcripts. The TCR CDR3 was subjected to a first round of RT-PCR using the HTBI primer set and the Qiagen OneStep RT-PCR kit. The libraries were constructed in a second round of multiplex PCR and then size-selected and purified. Paired-end sequencing of the libraries was performed with 100 bp reads on an Illumina HiSeq2000. The study's own analysis went as follows. Raw data were processed with SOAPnuke, discarding reads with adapters, uncalled bases, mean Phred below 15, or no exact constant-primer or identifier match. COPE v1.2.5 was used to merge the high-quality paired reads, and each unique nucleotide sequence was defined as a clonotype. MiTCR v1.1 was used to align the clonotypes against IMGT TRBV, TRBD and TRBJ reference segments. Only V-J combinations with frequency above 0.0001, covering roughly 99% of repertoires, were analysed. The TCS score was defined as the ratio of F50 (clonal expansion) to E x V (chaos), calculated using BLOSUM62-based TCRdist between CDR3 peptides within each V-J. Welch's t-statistics and random forest reduced several hundred V-J features to fewer than 15, which were used in a naive Bayes classifier (R e1071). The raw public data were reprocessed by TCRdb itself: fastp quality trimming at Q25, MiXCR clonotype calling, in-frame beta chains only. Rows merge per CDR3 protein into single entries with the most common DNA and genes. TCRdb's processing, not the authors', yielded these V and J calls. Recorded for this sample are under 350,000 distinct CDR3 sequences; 15% to 20% of them occurred a single time. About 51% of the sample is held by the ten biggest clonotypes.

Ophthalmopathy patients had moderately to severely active disease, Clinical Activity Score of at least 3, NOSPECS grade of at least 4, and duration under 3 months. Patients with uncontrolled infections, other autoimmune diseases, pregnancy or lactation were excluded. Clinical symptoms, serum thyroxine and TRAb, thyroid ultrasound, and orbital computed tomography formed the basis for the diagnoses. PBMCs were isolated from roughly 10 ml of fresh peripheral blood by Ficoll-Paque density gradient centrifugation. Total RNA was extracted with Trizol reagent, and quality was checked on an Agilent 2100 Bioanalyzer. This sample was taken from a study of T cells in Graves' hyperthyroidism and ophthalmopathy (dated by TCRdb to the late 2010s). For the wider study: Peripheral blood was collected at initial diagnosis, before any treatment. Whether ophthalmopathy could be predicted prospectively was tested in an independent validation cohort made up of roughly 19 hyperthyroidism patients plus 17 patients who later progressed to ophthalmopathy. Once sampling was done, hyperthyroidism patients were given methimazole at a starting dose of 30 mg daily, whereas ophthalmopathy patients were given high-dose intravenous methylprednisolone. The roughly 100 discovery patients were divided at random into training and test sets in a 7:3 ratio. In addition, the study compared T-cell repertoires in thyroid tissue and in blood from roughly 6 Graves' hyperthyroidism patients. To identify TCR V-J signatures that set the groups apart, the researchers used a discovery cohort of 100 patients, made up of 40 to 45 with Graves' ophthalmopathy and about 55 with stable Graves' hyperthyroidism. The paper reports TCR Vbeta CDR3 sequencing of approximately 140 peripheral blood samples: under 45 ophthalmopathy, roughly 74 hyperthyroidism and around 17 progressor patients.

The CDR3 numbers 15 residues from cysteine through phenylalanine. This entry keeps only the CDR3 DNA: 45 bases, framed from base 1. The germline V gene provides CDR1 SGHTA and CDR2 FQGNSA. V is cut back by 5 bases and J by 7 bases, with 7 bases in the junction unmatched. Points the paper makes about the study in general: Blood samples also contained most of the expanded thyroid clonotypes (frequency above 0.001), which suggests that blood repertoires may reflect thyroid immune responses. In validation, progression to ophthalmopathy was predicted by the model with more than 65% sensitivity and 72.22% specificity, a median of approximately 6.5 months before onset. Sample size was not statistically predetermined, and investigators were not blinded to group allocation. A model built on a 13 V-J signature distinguished ophthalmopathy from stable hyperthyroidism, reaching 85% to 90% sensitivity and around 82% specificity in cross-validation and 80%/75% in testing.

This receptor was identified in a woman aged 60-75 years with Graves' ophthalmopathy. The source material was blood. Recombination connected TRBV7-2 to TRBJ1-5; 11 central nucleotides agree with TRBD1. The CDR3 reads CASSPRTGGRQPQHF. Here is the DNA: TGTGCCAGCAGCCCGAGGACAGGGGGCCGACAGCCCCAGCATTTT. The entire variable domain, with the stretches around the CDR3 drawn from the reference TRBV7-2 and TRBJ1-5 proteins, is GAGVSQSPSNKVTEKGKDVELRCDPISGHTALYWYRQSLGQGLEFLIYFQGNSAPDKSGLPSDRFSAERTGGSVSTLTIQRTQQEDSAVYLCASSPRTGGRQPQHFGDGTRLSIL.